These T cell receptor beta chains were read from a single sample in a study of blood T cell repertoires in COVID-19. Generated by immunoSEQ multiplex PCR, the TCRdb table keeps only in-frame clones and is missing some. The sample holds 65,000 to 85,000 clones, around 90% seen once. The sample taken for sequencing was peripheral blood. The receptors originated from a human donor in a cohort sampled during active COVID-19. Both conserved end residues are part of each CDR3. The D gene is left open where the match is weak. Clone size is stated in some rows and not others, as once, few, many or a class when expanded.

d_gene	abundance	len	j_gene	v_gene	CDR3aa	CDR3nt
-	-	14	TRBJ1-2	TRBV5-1	CASSLGDRGYGYTF	TGCGCCAGCAGCTTAGGGGATCGAGGCTATGGCTACACCTTC
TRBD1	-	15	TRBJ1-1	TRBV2	CASSDRHRGHTEAFF	TGTGCCAGCAGTGATCGCCACAGGGGGCACACTGAAGCTTTCTTT
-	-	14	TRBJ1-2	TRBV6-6	CASRGGSGPTGYTF	TGTGCCAGCAGGGGAGGTTCGGGGCCTACTGGCTACACCTTC
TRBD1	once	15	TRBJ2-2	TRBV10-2	CASSDGTVNTGELFF	TGCGCCAGCAGTGACGGGACAGTGAACACCGGGGAGCTGTTTTTT
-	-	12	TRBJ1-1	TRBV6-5	CASRLGTTEAFF	TGTGCCAGCAGATTGGGGACAACCGAAGCTTTCTTT
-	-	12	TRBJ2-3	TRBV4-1	CASSPNTDTQYF	TGCGCCAGCAGCCCAAACACAGATACGCAGTATTTT
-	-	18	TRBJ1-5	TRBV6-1	CASSEVLRDISSNQPQHF	TGTGCCAGCAGTGAAGTTTTGAGAGACATCTCTAGCAATCAGCCCCAGCATTTT
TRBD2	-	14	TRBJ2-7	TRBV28	CASSLAGVAYEQYF	TGTGCCAGCAGTTTAGCGGGAGTGGCTTACGAGCAGTACTTC
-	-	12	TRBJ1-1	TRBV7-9	CASSPFDTEAFF	TGTGCCAGCAGCCCTTTCGACACTGAAGCTTTCTTT
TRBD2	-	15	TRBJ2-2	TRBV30	CAWSVGRGATGELFF	TGTGCCTGGAGTGTGGGGCGGGGGGCTACCGGGGAGCTGTTTTTT
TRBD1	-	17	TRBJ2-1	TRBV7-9	CASSLAPGQGPYNEQFF	TGTGCCAGCAGCTTAGCCCCGGGACAGGGGCCCTACAATGAGCAGTTCTTC
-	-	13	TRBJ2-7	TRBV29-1	CSASGDYTYEQYF	TGCAGCGCTTCAGGGGATTATACCTACGAGCAGTACTTC
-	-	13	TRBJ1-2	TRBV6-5	CASSPRVSDGYTF	TGTGCCAGCAGTCCCAGGGTTTCGGATGGCTACACCTTC
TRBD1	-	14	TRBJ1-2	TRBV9	CASTRDRSNYGYTF	TGTGCCAGCACTAGGGACAGGAGCAACTATGGCTACACCTTC
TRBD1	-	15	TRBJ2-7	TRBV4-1	CASSLLPGQYYEQYF	TGCGCCAGCAGCCTTCTTCCGGGACAGTACTACGAGCAGTACTTC
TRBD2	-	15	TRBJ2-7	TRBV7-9	CASSFTSGRSYEQYF	TGTGCCAGCAGCTTTACTAGCGGGAGGAGCTACGAGCAGTACTTC
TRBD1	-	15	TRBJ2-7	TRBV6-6	CASSTKDRGGYEQYF	TGTGCCAGCAGTACCAAGGACAGGGGGGGCTACGAGCAGTACTTC
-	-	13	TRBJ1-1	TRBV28	CASSSTGTILPPF	TGTGCCAGCAGCTCCACCGGGACAATCCTCCCTCCCTTT
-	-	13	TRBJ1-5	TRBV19	CASSIQEGQPQHF	TGTGCCAGTAGTATTCAGGAGGGCCAGCCCCAGCATTTT
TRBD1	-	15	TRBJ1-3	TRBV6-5	CASSLSTGSGNTIYF	TGTGCCAGCAGTCTCTCGACAGGGAGCGGAAACACCATATATTTT
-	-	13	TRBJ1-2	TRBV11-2	CASRARGNYGYTF	TGTGCCAGCAGGGCACGGGGAAACTATGGCTACACCTTC
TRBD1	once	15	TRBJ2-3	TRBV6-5	CASSSTGIKTDTQYF	TGTGCCAGCAGCTCGACAGGGATTAAAACAGATACGCAGTATTTT
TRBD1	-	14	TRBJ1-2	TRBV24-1	CATSGDRVSYGYTF	TGTGCCACCAGTGGAGACAGGGTTAGTTATGGCTACACCTTC
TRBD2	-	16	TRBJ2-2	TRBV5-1	CASRAAGLEGTGELFF	TGCGCCAGCAGGGCGGCGGGACTAGAGGGCACCGGGGAGCTGTTTTTT
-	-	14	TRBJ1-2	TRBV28	CASSSVDTNYGYTF	TGTGCCAGCAGTTCCGTCGACACGAACTATGGCTACACCTTC
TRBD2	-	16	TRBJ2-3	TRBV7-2	CASSLGASGSRDTQYF	TGTGCCAGCAGCCTAGGGGCTAGCGGGAGTAGGGATACGCAGTATTTT
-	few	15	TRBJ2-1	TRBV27	CASSFTGVPNNEQFF	TGTGCCAGCAGTTTCACGGGGGTCCCAAACAATGAGCAGTTCTTC
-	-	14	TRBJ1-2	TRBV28	CASSFRVLDYGYTF	TGTGCCAGCAGTTTTCGGGTCCTGGACTATGGCTACACCTTC